This is a list of T cell receptor beta chains from one sample in a study of post-analysis software for immune sequencing data. A single record per CDR3 protein comes from TCRdb applying MiXCR to the PCR reads. This table holds hundreds of thousands of distinct CDR3 sequences, 30% found once. The sequencing input was blood. The origin of the receptors is a girl between 5 and 17 years old with multiple sclerosis. Both conserved end residues are part of each CDR3. The D gene is left open where the match is weak. Rows give clone size only sometimes, using once, few, many, or a class for an expanded clone.

>TRBD1|TRBJ2-6|TRBV5-1|-
TGCGCCAGCAGCGATCGAGGGACAGCGGACTCTGGGGCCAACGTCCTGACTTTC
CASSDRGTADSGANVLTF
>TRBD2|TRBJ2-3|TRBV15|few
TGTGCCACCAGATACCTAGCGGGAGGCACAGATACGCAGTATTTT
CATRYLAGGTDTQYF
>TRBD1|TRBJ2-5|TRBV4-3|many
TGCGCCAGCAGCCAGGACAGGGGGCGGGGGGTCCAGTACTTC
CASSQDRGRGVQYF
>-|TRBJ2-7|TRBV5-1|many
TGCGCCAGCAGCTTGGGGCTGACGGGGCACGAGCAGTACTTC
CASSLGLTGHEQYF
>-|TRBJ2-3|TRBV20-1|-
TGCAGTGCCCAGCGGGGGACAGGGAGCACAGATACGCAGTATTTT
CSAQRGTGSTDTQYF
>-|TRBJ2-7|TRBV29-1|many
TGCAGCGTTGAGGTCGCTTACGAGCAGTACTTC
CSVEVAYEQYF
>-|TRBJ2-1|TRBV12-5|few
TGTGCTAGTGGTTTGTCCACAATCTACAATGAGCAGTTCTTC
CASGLSTIYNEQFF
>-|TRBJ1-4|TRBV3-1|-
TGTGCCGGCAGCCTCAGGAGAGGGAGAGAAAAACTGTTTTTT
CAGSLRRGREKLFF
>-|TRBJ1-2|TRBV3-1|-
TGTGCCAGCAGCCAAGAGAAATTTCCGGACCGCGCTTTTGGCTACACCTTC
CASSQEKFPDRAFGYTF
>-|TRBJ1-6|TRBV20-1|few
TGCAGTGCTGGACGCACCTGGGAGTCACCCCTCCACTTT
CSAGRTWESPLHF
>-|TRBJ2-1|TRBV5-1|-
TGCGCCAGCAGCTTGGAGGTTCCCCGAGGGGTCTGGTGGAATAAGCAGTTCTTC
CASSLEVPRGVWWNKQFF
>-|TRBJ1-6|TRBV25-1|-
TGTGCCAGCAGTGAGAGGCGACAGTCAAATTCACCCCTCCACTTT
CASSERRQSNSPLHF
>-|TRBJ2-4|TRBV7-2|-
TGTGCCAGCAGCTTAGGCCCAATTCTAGCCAAAAACATTCAGTACTTC
CASSLGPILAKNIQYF
>TRBD2|TRBJ2-1|TRBV20-1|-
TGCAGTGCTAGAGATCATACTAGCGGGAGAGATTACAATGAGCAGTTCTTC
CSARDHTSGRDYNEQFF
>TRBD2|TRBJ2-7|TRBV6-1|-
TGTGCCAGCAGTCCATCGGGGGGGTTCGAGCAGTACTTC
CASSPSGGFEQYF
>-|TRBJ2-7|TRBV10-3|few
TGTGCCATCAGTGATGGCAAGGTCCGCGAGCAGTACTTC
CAISDGKVREQYF
>TRBD2|TRBJ2-1|TRBV7-8|-
TGTGCCAGCAGCCCCCGGGCGGGAGCCTACAATGAGCAGTTCTTC
CASSPRAGAYNEQFF
>TRBD1|TRBJ1-2|TRBV2|few
TGTGCCAGCAGTCGGGACAGGGGGACTAACTATGGCTACACCTTC
CASSRDRGTNYGYTF
>-|TRBJ1-1|TRBV20-1|-
TGCAGTGCCCCGCCCGGGGACCGTCACACTGAAGCTTTCTTT
CSAPPGDRHTEAFF
>-|TRBJ2-1|TRBV29-1|-
TGCAGCGTTGAGGTGGGCCGAGGGTTGGAGCAGTTCTTC
CSVEVGRGLEQFF
>-|TRBJ2-1|TRBV15|-
TGTGCCACCAGCAGAGATCTCACAGGGTACGAGCAGTTCTTC
CATSRDLTGYEQFF
>TRBD1|TRBJ2-7|TRBV29-1|few
TGCAGCGGGACAGGGCCACGCTACGAGCAGTACTTC
CSGTGPRYEQYF